Below, 26 T cell receptor beta chains from the same sample are listed, as sequenced in a study of T cells expressing NK-cell markers. TCRdb reanalyzed the 5' RACE reads, giving one entry per CDR3 protein sequence and no DNA. The sample table includes about 460,000 distinct CDR3 sequences. The sample comprised blood T cells: a sorted CD56 or NKG2C T cell subset, CD4+ or CD8+ T cells, or bulk PBMC T cells (not recorded which). The receptors were sampled from a woman in her forties or fifties in good health.

CDR3 sequence reads: CASRGEGAGYTF. The chain couples TRBV19 to TRBJ1-2; TCRdb names TRBD1, which stays unverified in the absence of DNA. The germline V gene has CDR1 LNHDA and CDR2 SQIVND (reference sequence). CDR3 size: 12 residues.

This chain connects TRBV5-6 to TRBJ2-2. The CDR3 loop spans 15 amino acids. The V gene's germline CDR1 is SGHDT and CDR2 YYEEEE. Here the CDR3 reads CASSLGGTKTGELFF.

This chain joins TRBV5-1 and TRBJ2-1; the TRBD1 assignment by TCRdb is unverifiable without DNA. The CDR3 is made up of 16 amino acids. Germline-derived CDR1 and CDR2 are SGHRS and YFSETQ. The CDR3 sequence is CASSGRTNRLHNEQFF.

The chain uses TRBV19 and TRBJ1-6. CDR1 LNHDA and CDR2 SQIVND come from the germline V gene (reference sequence). CDR3 length equals 15 residues. CDR3 amino acids: CASSLQSTSGSVLHF. The whole variable domain, filled in from reference TRBV19 and TRBJ1-6, reads DGGITQSPKYLFRKEGQNVTLSCEQNLNHDAMYWYRQDPGQGLRLIYYSQIVNDFQKGDIAEGYSVSREKKESFPLTVTSAQKNPTAFYLCASSLQSTSGSVLHFGNGTRLTVT.

The rearrangement links TRBV11-2 to TRBJ2-5; TCRdb's D gene call, TRBD1, goes unchecked for lack of DNA. The CDR3 is 15 residues long. Germline V CDR1 and CDR2: SGHAT, FQNNGV. The CDR3 reads CASSLTGTLQETQYF.

The chain carries TRBV12-3 or TRBV12-4 and TRBJ2-3. The CDR3 extends over 13 amino acids. The CDR3 region is CARIHTCTDTQYF.

The CDR3 is CASSQVLMDTQYF. The chain links TRBV5-1 to TRBJ2-3. The CDR3 is 13 residues long. Germline lookup yields CDR1 SGHRS and CDR2 YFSETQ.

The CDR3: CSARAFQSYNEQFF. This chain links TRBV20-1 with TRBJ2-1. The CDR3 consists of 14 residues. CDR1 DFQATT and CDR2 SNEGSKA come from the germline V gene (reference sequence).

V and J are TRBV14 and TRBJ2-1; TCRdb's D gene call, TRBD2, goes unchecked for lack of DNA. Germline values: CDR1 SGHDN, CDR2 FVKESK. The CDR3 length is 15 residues. The CDR3 reads CASRGLAGSYNEQFF.

The chain links TRBV7-9 to TRBJ2-3; the D gene TCRdb calls, TRBD1, cannot be checked with no DNA. Germline V CDR1 and CDR2: SEHNR, FQNEAQ (reference sequence). CDR3 length equals 16 residues. The CDR3 sequence: CASSPGSRQYTDTQYF. The complete variable domain, with remaining parts taken from reference TRBV7-9 and TRBJ2-3, reads DTGVSQNPRHKITKRGQNVTFRCDPISEHNRLYWYRQTLGQGPEFLTYFQNEAQLEKSRLLSDRFSAERPKGSFSTLEIQRTEQGDSAMYLCASSPGSRQYTDTQYFGPGTRLTVL.

The chain has TRBV16 and TRBJ1-4; TCRdb's assignment of TRBD1 cannot be checked, as there is no DNA. Germline V gives CDR1 KGHSY, CDR2 FQNENV. The CDR3 runs to 16 residues. CDR3 in amino acids: CASSQGTGFGNEKLFF.

The CDR3 loop is CASSLDLSTDTQYF. This sequence joins TRBV11-1 and TRBJ2-3. Germline CDR1 SGHAT, CDR2 FQDESV (reference sequence). The CDR3 has 14 residues.

This chain uses TRBV3-1 with TRBJ2-5; the TRBD2 assignment by TCRdb is unverifiable without DNA. The CDR3 runs to 15 residues. CDR1 is LGHDT, CDR2 YNNKEL, per germline (reference sequence). The chain's CDR3 is CASSRGGAGQETQYF.

V usage is TRBV29-1 and J usage is TRBJ2-1; TCRdb designates TRBD2, a call that cannot be tested without DNA. CDR3 length equals 14 residues. Germline V CDR1 and CDR2: SQVTM, ANQGSEA. CDR3 sequence: CSVVLAGRINEQFF.

The rearrangement uses TRBV2 and TRBJ1-1; TCRdb proposes TRBD1, but this gene call is untestable without DNA. Germline lookup yields CDR1 SNHLY and CDR2 FYNNEI. The CDR3 runs to 13 residues. CDR3 sequence: CASRAQPNTEAFF.

V usage is TRBV12-3 or TRBV12-4 and J usage is TRBJ2-7; TCRdb's D call of TRBD1 is untestable without DNA. This CDR3 spans 14 amino acids. The CDR3 here is CASTTQGALAEQYF.

The chain links TRBV27 to TRBJ1-2. In germline, CDR1 is MNHEY, CDR2 SMNVEV (reference sequence). This CDR3 region has 13 residues. The CDR3 sequence: CASSFAGGYGYTF.

This chain connects TRBV12-3 or TRBV12-4 to TRBJ2-2; TCRdb lists TRBD1, though no DNA is available to test this call. CDR3 size: 16 residues. The CDR3 sequence is CASSPLGGGGYGELFF.

The chain combines TRBV2 with TRBJ2-1. This CDR3 comprises 15 residues. CDR1 is SNHLY and CDR2 is FYNNEI in the germline V gene. CDR3 loop: CASRATGLSGNEQFF.

J is TRBJ2-5 and V is TRBV20-1; the TRBD2 assignment by TCRdb is unverifiable without DNA. This CDR3 spans 16 amino acids. The germline V gene encodes CDR1 DFQATT and CDR2 SNEGSKA (reference sequence). CDR3 region: CSAPRLAGGSEETQYF.

This rearrangement joins TRBV10-3 to TRBJ2-5; TCRdb's assignment of TRBD1 cannot be checked, as there is no DNA. The CDR3 length is 13 residues. Germline V gene lookup returns CDR1 ENHRY and CDR2 SYGVKD. Here the CDR3 reads CAISGTYQETQYF.

V is TRBV11-2 and J is TRBJ2-3. Per the germline V gene, CDR1 is SGHAT and CDR2 is FQNNGV. The CDR3 spans 12 residues. The CDR3 region is CASSLDPGTQYF.

This rearrangement joins TRBV5-5 to TRBJ2-1. The CDR3 length is 12 residues. Per germline, CDR1 SGHKS and CDR2 YYEKEE (reference sequence). The CDR3 protein is CASSLLEYEQFF.

V is TRBV7-2 and J is TRBJ1-1. From germline, CDR1 is SGHTA and CDR2 FQGNSA. The CDR3 contains 14 residues. The CDR3 sequence is CASSSTKGITEAFF.

This CDR3 reads CASSYLRFPSYNEQFF. This sequence joins TRBV6-5 and TRBJ2-1. CDR1 is MNHEY and CDR2 is SVGAGI in the germline V gene. The CDR3 is 16 amino acids.

This sequence joins TRBV6-6 and TRBJ1-6; TCRdb reports TRBD1, a call that lacks DNA to check it against. Looked up from germline, CDR1 is MNHNY and CDR2 is SVGAGI (reference sequence). The CDR3 length is 16 residues. The CDR3 spells CASSLALQQGDSPLHF.